The 10 T cell receptor beta chains given below trace back to one sample, sequenced in a study of blood T cell repertoires in COVID-19. TCRdb keeps only in-frame clones here, not all; method: immunoSEQ multiplex PCR. The sample includes roughly 280,000 clones, more than 75% of them seen just once. The sample taken for sequencing was peripheral blood. These receptors originate from a woman aged 60-75 years with COVID-19, enrolled during active disease.

The chain is built from TRBV6-5 and TRBJ1-5; 8 bases are a match to TRBD1. J gave up 7 bases and V 5 bases, and 10 bases lay outside the gene matches. The CDR3 covers 15 residues. Germline V gives CDR1 MNHEY, CDR2 SVGAGI. Here the CDR3 DNA reads TGTGCCAGCAGTAAGACAGGGGTTGGGGCCCAGCCCCAGCATTTT. Protein: CASSKTGVGAQPQHF.

This clone was observed once. This sequence joins TRBV3-1 (or the pseudogene TRBV3-2) and TRBJ1-4; 7 bases align to TRBD1. Per the germline V gene, CDR1 is LGHDT and CDR2 is YNNKEL (reference sequence). CDR3 size: 15 residues. V lost 2 bases to trimming and J lost 8 bases; unmatched junction nucleotides: 8. CDR3 sequence reads: CASSQHRDSNEKLFF. The CDR3 DNA is TGTGCCAGCAGCCAACACCGGGACAGCAACGAAAAACTGTTTTTT.

The rearrangement links TRBV28 to TRBJ1-4; TRBD1 matches 10 bases. Unmatched junction bases numbered 5, after V lost 6 bases and J lost 10 bases. Germline V lookup: CDR1 MDHEN, CDR2 SYDVKM. This CDR3 region has 13 residues. CDR3 DNA sequence: TGTGCCAGCAGCCGGGACAGGGGTCTAAAACTGTTTTTT. Its translation is CASSRDRGLKLFF.

The V call is TRBV6-2 or TRBV6-3, the J call TRBJ2-1, with TRBD2 identical over 12 bases. The germline gives CDR1 MNHEY, CDR2 SVGEGT. CDR3 length equals 16 residues. V gave up 4 bases and J gave up 7 bases; unmatched junction bases: 8. As DNA, the CDR3 is TGTGCCAGCAGTTCCCCACCTAGCGGGAGGGGAAATGAGCAGTTCTTC. This encodes CASSSPPSGRGNEQFF.

The chain uses TRBV4-3 and TRBJ1-3; the match to TRBD1 covers 7 bases. From germline, CDR1 is LGHNA and CDR2 YSLEER. The CDR3 runs to 18 residues. Trimming cost V 0 bases and J 4 bases; bases outside gene matches: 12. CDR3 DNA: TGCGCCAGCAGCCAAGATAGAGGGGGCGCGATAGCCGGAAACACCATATATTTT. Translation: CASSQDRGGAIAGNTIYF.

The chain combines TRBV7-6 with TRBJ2-7; 13 positions match TRBD2. Germline V gene lookup returns CDR1 SGHVS and CDR2 FNYEAQ. CDR3 length: 14 amino acids. V trimming: 5 bases; J trimming: 3 bases; junction bases outside the gene matches: 1. CDR3 loop: CASSRTSGSYEQYF. The CDR3 region has the DNA TGTGCCAGCAGCCGGACTAGCGGGAGCTACGAGCAGTACTTC.

The gene calls are TRBV30 and TRBJ1-1; 10 bases map to TRBD1. Germline V gives CDR1 GTSNPN, CDR2 SVGIG (reference sequence). Unmatched junction bases numbered 8, after V lost 3 bases and J lost 4 bases. This CDR3 region has 15 residues. The CDR3 region is CAWSKGGQGGTEAFF. The CDR3 nucleotides read TGTGCCTGGAGCAAAGGAGGACAGGGGGGCACTGAAGCTTTCTTT.

This clone was observed once. The chain combines TRBV15 with TRBJ1-1; D uncertain. The germline V gene has CDR1 LNHNV and CDR2 YYDKDF (reference sequence). This CDR3 comprises 14 residues. V lost 0 bases and J lost 8, with 13 bases in between. The DNA for the CDR3 is TGTGCCACCAGCAGAGATTACGGAGAGGGCGAAGCTTTCTTT. Residues: CATSRDYGEGEAFF.

The rearrangement uses TRBV5-1 and TRBJ1-1; D remains ambiguous. Germline assignment: CDR1 SGHRS and CDR2 YFSETQ. The CDR3 has 15 residues. V dropped 1 base and J dropped 1 base, with 11 bases sitting between them. CDR3 protein: CASSLTDTSNTEAFF. As DNA, the CDR3 is TGCGCCAGCAGCTTGACAGATACATCGAACACTGAAGCTTTCTTT.

The chain couples TRBV6-5 to TRBJ1-2, with 7 bases that match TRBD1. The ends lost 6 bases at V and 1 base at J; junction bases unmatched: 8. Germline CDR1 is MNHEY and CDR2 is SVGAGI. The CDR3 sequence is 15 residues long. This CDR3 is CASSRGGQSNYGYTF. CDR3 in DNA: TGTGCCAGCAGCAGAGGGGGACAGAGTAACTATGGCTACACCTTC.